These T cell receptor beta chains were read from a single sample in a study of blood T cell repertoires in COVID-19. Here immunoSEQ multiplex PCR was the method, and the copy in TCRdb shows in-frame clones only, minus some. The data contain some 96,000 clones, 87% of them singletons. Sequenced input: peripheral blood. The receptors shown here come from a man aged 25 to 45 in a cohort sampled during active COVID-19. Each CDR3 is given with its conserved first and last residue. The D gene is left open where the match is weak. For some rows the clone size is stated as once, few or many, or as a class when expanded; others skip it.

V: TRBV11-2; size: -; length: 16; J: TRBJ2-3; D: -; CDR3: CASSLDGRTPSDTQYF; DNA: TGTGCCAGCAGCTTAGATGGCAGGACTCCCTCAGATACGCAGTATTTT
V: TRBV24-1; size: -; length: 12; J: TRBJ1-2; D: -; CDR3: CATSGTGYGYTF; DNA: TGTGCCACCAGTGGTACAGGGTATGGCTACACCTTC
V: TRBV18; size: -; length: 12; J: TRBJ1-1; D: -; CDR3: CASSPDRGEAFF; DNA: TGTGCCAGCTCCCCCGATCGGGGTGAAGCTTTCTTT
V: TRBV7-9; size: -; length: 16; J: TRBJ2-7; D: -; CDR3: CASSQMTSRGSYEQYF; DNA: TGTGCCAGCAGCCAGATGACTAGCAGGGGTTCCTACGAGCAGTACTTC
V: TRBV2; size: once; length: 16; J: TRBJ2-2; D: TRBD1; CDR3: CASSQDRASNTGELFF; DNA: TGTGCCAGCAGTCAGGACAGGGCCTCGAACACCGGGGAGCTGTTTTTT
V: TRBV3-1/TRBV3-2; size: -; length: 14; J: TRBJ1-3; D: -; CDR3: CASSQRGGRNTIYF; DNA: TGTGCCAGCAGCCAACGGGGGGGGAGAAACACCATATATTTT
V: TRBV9; size: -; length: 15; J: TRBJ2-5; D: TRBD2; CDR3: CASSPRGGVEETQYF; DNA: TGTGCCAGCAGCCCCCGGGGAGGGGTGGAAGAGACCCAGTACTTC
V: TRBV6-6; size: -; length: 16; J: TRBJ2-5; D: TRBD2; CDR3: CASSYSIAGGQETQYF; DNA: TGTGCCAGCAGTTACTCGATAGCGGGGGGACAAGAGACCCAGTACTTC
V: TRBV6-4; size: -; length: 15; J: TRBJ1-2; D: -; CDR3: CASSDSTGSYYGYTF; DNA: TGTGCCAGCAGTGACAGCACAGGGTCCTACTATGGCTACACCTTC
V: TRBV2; size: -; length: 15; J: TRBJ2-5; D: TRBD1; CDR3: CASSRDRVYGETQYF; DNA: TGTGCCAGCAGTCGGGACAGGGTTTATGGGGAGACCCAGTACTTC
V: TRBV18; size: -; length: 15; J: TRBJ2-7; D: TRBD1; CDR3: CASSPLQGAQDEQYF; DNA: TGTGCCAGCTCACCATTACAGGGGGCGCAGGACGAGCAGTACTTC
V: TRBV3-1/TRBV3-2; size: -; length: 15; J: TRBJ2-3; D: TRBD1; CDR3: CASSRTGGSTDTQYF; DNA: TGTGCCAGCAGTCGGACAGGGGGTAGCACAGATACGCAGTATTTT
V: TRBV24-1; size: few; length: 14; J: TRBJ1-5; D: -; CDR3: CATSDHAGEQPQHF; DNA: TGTGCCACCAGTGATCATGCGGGGGAACAGCCCCAGCATTTT
V: TRBV30; size: -; length: 12; J: TRBJ1-2; D: -; CDR3: CAWSITGDGYTF; DNA: TGTGCCTGGAGTATAACCGGGGATGGCTACACCTTC
V: TRBV6-6; size: -; length: 16; J: TRBJ1-1; D: TRBD1; CDR3: CASSYSGGSKNTEAFF; DNA: TGTGCCAGCAGTTACTCAGGGGGCTCCAAGAACACTGAAGCTTTCTTT
V: TRBV10-3; size: -; length: 13; J: TRBJ2-3; D: -; CDR3: CAISRQGTDTQYF; DNA: TGTGCCATCAGCCGACAGGGCACAGATACGCAGTATTTT
V: TRBV7-9; size: -; length: 15; J: TRBJ2-5; D: -; CDR3: CASSSQLVGQETQYF; DNA: TGTGCCAGCAGCTCCCAACTAGTAGGGCAAGAGACCCAGTACTTC
V: TRBV6-5; size: few; length: 16; J: TRBJ2-6; D: TRBD2; CDR3: CASSSGGESGANVLTF; DNA: TGTGCCAGCAGTTCCGGGGGGGAATCTGGGGCCAACGTCCTGACTTTC
V: TRBV4-2; size: -; length: 16; J: TRBJ2-2; D: -; CDR3: CASSQDLTSRVGELFF; DNA: TGTGCCAGCAGCCAAGATCTCACTAGTCGCGTCGGGGAGCTGTTTTTT
V: TRBV30; size: -; length: 11; J: TRBJ1-2; D: -; CDR3: CAWTHNYGYTF; DNA: TGTGCCTGGACCCATAACTATGGCTACACCTTC
V: TRBV23-1; size: -; length: 16; J: TRBJ2-3; D: TRBD2; CDR3: CASSQRLAGFADTQYF; DNA: TGCGCCAGCAGTCAAAGACTAGCGGGGTTTGCGGATACGCAGTATTTT
V: TRBV9; size: -; length: 17; J: TRBJ2-3; D: -; CDR3: CASSVEGNREGADTQYF; DNA: TGTGCCAGCAGCGTAGAAGGTAACAGGGAAGGTGCAGATACGCAGTATTTT
V: TRBV7-7; size: -; length: 16; J: TRBJ2-5; D: -; CDR3: CASSLGSGQAGETQYF; DNA: TGTGCCAGCAGCTTAGGGTCAGGGCAGGCCGGAGAGACCCAGTACTTC
V: TRBV13; size: -; length: 16; J: TRBJ2-7; D: TRBD2; CDR3: CASRLRERGDIYEQYF; DNA: TGTGCCAGCAGACTTAGGGAGCGGGGAGATATCTACGAGCAGTACTTC
V: TRBV5-1; size: few; length: 17; J: TRBJ2-5; D: TRBD2; CDR3: CASSLDASGGAEETQYF; DNA: TGCGCCAGCAGCTTGGACGCTAGCGGGGGGGCCGAAGAGACCCAGTACTTC
V: TRBV10-3; size: once; length: 15; J: TRBJ1-4; D: -; CDR3: CAISQQGGTNEKLFF; DNA: TGTGCCATCAGTCAACAGGGTGGAACTAATGAAAAACTGTTTTTT
V: TRBV5-5; size: -; length: 14; J: TRBJ2-7; D: -; CDR3: CASSQRTASYEQYF; DNA: TGTGCCAGCAGCCAAAGGACAGCTTCCTACGAGCAGTACTTC
V: TRBV7-9; size: medium-sized; length: 15; J: TRBJ1-1; D: TRBD1; CDR3: CASSLSPGGFTEAFF; DNA: TGTGCCAGCAGCTTATCGCCAGGGGGCTTCACTGAAGCTTTCTTT
V: TRBV18; size: -; length: 15; J: TRBJ1-3; D: -; CDR3: CASSDRGSSGNTIYF; DNA: TGTGCCAGCTCCGACCGGGGGTCCTCTGGAAACACCATATATTTT
V: TRBV7-8; size: once; length: 11; J: TRBJ2-7; D: -; CDR3: CASSPHYEQYF; DNA: TGTGCCAGCAGCCCCCATTACGAGCAGTACTTC
V: TRBV5-5; size: -; length: 16; J: TRBJ1-5; D: TRBD1; CDR3: CASSHGTGSSNQPQHF; DNA: TGTGCCAGCAGCCATGGGACAGGGAGCAGCAATCAGCCCCAGCATTTT
V: TRBV7-2; size: -; length: 17; J: TRBJ1-2; D: -; CDR3: CASSLVLGGDSNYGYTF; DNA: TGTGCCAGCAGCTTAGTTTTAGGGGGGGACTCGAACTATGGCTACACCTTC
V: TRBV5-8; size: -; length: 14; J: TRBJ1-2; D: -; CDR3: CASSLDRINYGYTF; DNA: TGTGCCAGCAGCTTGGACAGAATTAACTATGGCTACACCTTC
V: TRBV6-5; size: -; length: 13; J: TRBJ1-2; D: TRBD1; CDR3: CASRLRGQGGYTF; DNA: TGTGCCAGCAGGCTCCGAGGACAGGGTGGCTACACCTTC
V: TRBV13; size: -; length: 16; J: TRBJ2-5; D: TRBD1; CDR3: CASSFFKQGVYETQYF; DNA: TGTGCCAGCAGCTTTTTCAAGCAGGGGGTTTATGAGACCCAGTACTTC
V: TRBV6-5; size: -; length: 14; J: TRBJ2-1; D: TRBD2; CDR3: CASSTLSGGNEQFF; DNA: TGTGCCAGCAGTACGCTGTCGGGGGGGAATGAGCAGTTCTTC
V: TRBV7-2; size: -; length: 12; J: TRBJ2-7; D: -; CDR3: CASSAGHYEQYF; DNA: TGTGCCAGCAGCGCCGGACACTACGAGCAGTACTTC
V: TRBV9; size: -; length: 13; J: TRBJ1-6; D: -; CDR3: CASSPFRDAPLHF; DNA: TGTGCCAGCAGCCCGTTCAGGGATGCACCCCTCCACTTT
V: TRBV4-2; size: once; length: 16; J: TRBJ2-5; D: TRBD2; CDR3: CASSLGLAGVQETQYF; DNA: TGTGCCAGCAGCCTTGGACTAGCGGGGGTCCAAGAGACCCAGTACTTC
V: TRBV11-3; size: -; length: 15; J: TRBJ2-1; D: -; CDR3: CASSLRFNSYNEQFF; DNA: TGTGCCAGCAGCCTCAGGTTCAACTCCTACAATGAGCAGTTCTTC